These 6 T cell receptor beta chains came from one sample sequenced in a study of identical twins. Via MiXCR, TCRdb re-called the 5' RACE reads, giving one row per CDR3 protein. The sample carries about 1.7 million distinct CDR3 sequences, under 35% recorded once. The sequenced sample consisted of cord blood. The receptors stem from a newborn girl in good health.

This sequence joins TRBV2 and TRBJ2-1; D is perhaps TRBD2 (6 bases). V shed 10 bases and J shed 3 bases, with 13 bases lying between them. Germline V gene lookup returns CDR1 SNHLY and CDR2 FYNNEI. CDR3 length: 13 residues. The CDR3 loop is CATRDFYYNEQFF. The CDR3 bases are TGTGCCACCCGGGACTTCTACTACAATGAGCAGTTCTTC.

The sample holds a few counts of this clonotype. The gene calls are TRBV2 and TRBJ2-1; the D gene could be TRBD1 or TRBD2 (7 bases each). CDR3 length equals 16 residues. V was trimmed by 3 bases and J by 1 base, leaving 13 bases between them. Per germline, CDR1 SNHLY and CDR2 FYNNEI. The CDR3 here is CASSDGRGGSYNEQFF. In DNA form, the CDR3 reads TGTGCCAGCAGTGATGGCAGGGGGGGGTCCTACAATGAGCAGTTCTTC.

Only a few counts were recorded for this clonotype. This chain uses TRBV28 with TRBJ1-5, with D possibly TRBD1 on 5 matching bases. The CDR3 spans 15 residues. V was shortened by 8 bases and J by 0 bases, with 14 bases between the two germline ends. Germline CDR1 is MDHEN and CDR2 is SYDVKM. The CDR3 DNA reads as TGTGCCAGCGGGACTCTCCCTTATAGCAATCAGCCCCAGCATTTT. Encoded protein: CASGTLPYSNQPQHF.

The rearrangement links TRBV3-1 to TRBJ1-1, with D unresolved. The germline V gene encodes CDR1 LGHDT and CDR2 YNNKEL (reference sequence). Trimming shortened V by 4 bases and J by 0 bases, and 15 bases separated the two germline ends. The length of the CDR3 is 16 residues. The CDR3 is CASSPYIGSMNTEAFF. The CDR3 DNA sequence: TGTGCCAGCAGCCCGTATATTGGATCAATGAACACTGAAGCTTTCTTT.

The chain carries TRBV14 and TRBJ2-7; the D gene is possibly TRBD2 (6 bases). Trimming cost V 0 bases and J 2 bases, with 17 bases left between them. CDR3 length equals 17 residues. Per the germline V gene, CDR1 is SGHDN and CDR2 is FVKESK. CDR3 nucleotide sequence: TGTGCCAGCAGCCAAGATCTTGTGACTAGAAATCCCTACGAGCAGTACTTC. Translation: CASSQDLVTRNPYEQYF. Complete variable domain (other parts from reference TRBV14 and TRBJ2-7): EAGVTQFPSHSVIEKGQTVTLRCDPISGHDNLYWYRRVMGKEIKFLLHFVKESKQDESGMPNNRFLAERTGGTYSTLKVQPAELEDSGVYFCASSQDLVTRNPYEQYFGPGTRLTVT.

This clonotype turned up a few times. This chain links TRBV15 with TRBJ1-6, with D tentatively TRBD1 (6 bases). The ends were cut back, 2 bases at V and 4 bases at J, with 9 bases in the middle. Germline lookup yields CDR1 LNHNV and CDR2 YYDKDF (reference sequence). This CDR3 comprises 15 residues. The CDR3 is CATSRLTGYNSPLHF. CDR3 sequence (DNA): TGTGCCACCAGCAGATTGACAGGATATAATTCACCCCTCCACTTT. Full variable domain (missing parts from reference TRBV15 and TRBJ1-6): DAMVIQNPRYQVTQFGKPVTLSCSQTLNHNVMYWYQQKSSQAPKLLFHYYDKDFNNEADTPDNFQSRRPNTSFCFLDIRSPGLGDTAMYLCATSRLTGYNSPLHFGNGTRLTVT.